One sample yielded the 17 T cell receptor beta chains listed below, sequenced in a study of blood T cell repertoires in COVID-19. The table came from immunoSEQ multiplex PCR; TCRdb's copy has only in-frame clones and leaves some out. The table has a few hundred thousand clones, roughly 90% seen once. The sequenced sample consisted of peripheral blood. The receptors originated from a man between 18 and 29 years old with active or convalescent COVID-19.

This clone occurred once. The CDR3 DNA sequence: TGTGCCACCAGTGACCTGGGACAGGGGATAGAAGCTTTCTTT. Residues: CATSDLGQGIEAFF. This rearrangement joins TRBV24-1 to TRBJ1-1; 10 nucleotides agree with TRBD1. CDR1 is KGHDR, CDR2 SFDVKD, per germline. Trimming at V came to 4 bases and at J to 8 bases, leaving 6 bases not matched to a gene. The CDR3 covers 14 residues.

CDR3 loop: CASSLRGGGSDTQYF. The CDR3 DNA reads as TGCGCCAGCAGCTTAAGGGGCGGGGGGTCAGATACGCAGTATTTT. The genes are TRBV5-1 and TRBJ2-3, with 8 nucleotides matching TRBD2. There are 15 residues in the CDR3. With V trimmed by 2 bases and J by 4 bases, 6 bases remained unmatched. CDR1 is SGHRS, CDR2 YFSETQ, per germline.

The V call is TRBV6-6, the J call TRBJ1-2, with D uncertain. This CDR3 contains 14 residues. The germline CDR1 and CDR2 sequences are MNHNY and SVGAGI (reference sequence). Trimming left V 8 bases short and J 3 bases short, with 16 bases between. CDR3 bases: TGTGCCAGCCAACCTGGCGGGGATTACTATGGCTACACCTTC. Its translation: CASQPGGDYYGYTF.

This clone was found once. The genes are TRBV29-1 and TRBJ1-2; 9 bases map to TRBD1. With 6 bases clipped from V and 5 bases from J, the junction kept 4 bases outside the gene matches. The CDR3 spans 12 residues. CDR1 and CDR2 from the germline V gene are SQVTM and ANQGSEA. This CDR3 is CSVDRGGYGYTF. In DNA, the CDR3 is TGCAGCGTAGACAGGGGGGGATATGGCTACACCTTC.

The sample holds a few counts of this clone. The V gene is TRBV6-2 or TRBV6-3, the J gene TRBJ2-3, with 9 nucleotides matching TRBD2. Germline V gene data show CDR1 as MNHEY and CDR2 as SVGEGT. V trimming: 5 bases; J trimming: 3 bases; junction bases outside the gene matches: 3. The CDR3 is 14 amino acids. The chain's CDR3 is CASSGGGATDTQYF. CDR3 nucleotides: TGTGCCAGCAGTGGCGGGGGGGCGACAGATACGCAGTATTTT.

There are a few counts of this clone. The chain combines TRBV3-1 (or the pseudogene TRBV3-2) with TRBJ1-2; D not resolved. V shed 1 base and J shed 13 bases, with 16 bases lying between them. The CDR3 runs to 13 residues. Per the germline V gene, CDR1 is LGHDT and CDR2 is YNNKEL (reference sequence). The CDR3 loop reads CASSQGSTGGCTF. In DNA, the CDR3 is TGTGCCAGCAGCCAAGGGTCGACGGGAGGTTGCACCTTC.

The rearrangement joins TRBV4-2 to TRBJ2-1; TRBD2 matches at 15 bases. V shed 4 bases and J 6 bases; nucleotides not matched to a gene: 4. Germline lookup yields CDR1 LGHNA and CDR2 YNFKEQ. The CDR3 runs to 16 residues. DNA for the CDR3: TGTGCCAGCAGCCGGACTAGCGGGGGGGCCCGCAATGAGCAGTTCTTC. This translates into CASSRTSGGARNEQFF.

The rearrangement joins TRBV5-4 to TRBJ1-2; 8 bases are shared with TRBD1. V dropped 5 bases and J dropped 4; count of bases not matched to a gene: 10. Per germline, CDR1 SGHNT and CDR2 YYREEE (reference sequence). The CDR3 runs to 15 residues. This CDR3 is CASSRRTGPSYGYTF. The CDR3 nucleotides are TGTGCCAGCAGTCGAAGGACAGGGCCATCCTATGGCTACACCTTC.

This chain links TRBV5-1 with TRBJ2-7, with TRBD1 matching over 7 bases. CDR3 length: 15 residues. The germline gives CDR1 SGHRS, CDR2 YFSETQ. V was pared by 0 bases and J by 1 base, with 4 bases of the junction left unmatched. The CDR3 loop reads CASSLETGSSYEQYF. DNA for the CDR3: TGCGCCAGCAGCTTGGAGACAGGGTCGTCCTACGAGCAGTACTTC.

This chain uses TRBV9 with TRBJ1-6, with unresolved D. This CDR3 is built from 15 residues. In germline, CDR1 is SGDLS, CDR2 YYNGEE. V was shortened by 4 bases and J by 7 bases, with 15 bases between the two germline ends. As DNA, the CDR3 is TGTGCCAGCAGCAAGGCCTCAGGAGGGAATTCACCCCTCCACTTT. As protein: CASSKASGGNSPLHF.

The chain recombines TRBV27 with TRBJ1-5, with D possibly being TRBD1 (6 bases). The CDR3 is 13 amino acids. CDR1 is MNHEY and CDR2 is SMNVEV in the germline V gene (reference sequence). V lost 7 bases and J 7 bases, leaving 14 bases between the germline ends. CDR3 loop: CASMYKGGQPQHF. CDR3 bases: TGTGCCAGCATGTATAAAGGGGGACAGCCCCAGCATTTT.

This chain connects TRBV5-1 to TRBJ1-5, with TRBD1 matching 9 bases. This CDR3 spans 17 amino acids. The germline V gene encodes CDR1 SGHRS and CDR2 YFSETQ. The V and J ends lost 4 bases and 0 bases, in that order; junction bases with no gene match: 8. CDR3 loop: CASSPGQGLNSNQPQHF. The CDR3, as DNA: TGCGCCAGCAGCCCGGGACAGGGACTAAATAGCAATCAGCCCCAGCATTTT.

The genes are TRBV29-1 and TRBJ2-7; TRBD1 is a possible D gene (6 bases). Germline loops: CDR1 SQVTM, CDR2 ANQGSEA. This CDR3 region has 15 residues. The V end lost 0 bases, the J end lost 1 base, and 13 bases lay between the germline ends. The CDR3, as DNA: TGCAGCGTTGAAGAGGACAGCTCAACTTCCTACGAGCAGTACTTC. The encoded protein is CSVEEDSSTSYEQYF.

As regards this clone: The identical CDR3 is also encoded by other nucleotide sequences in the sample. CDR3 region: CASGFGETQYF. CDR3 sequence (DNA): TGTGCTAGTGGGTTCGGAGAGACCCAGTACTTC. The chain couples TRBV12-5 to TRBJ2-5; D ambiguous. The CDR3 is made up of 11 amino acids. V was pared by 6 bases and J by 4 bases, with 6 bases between. Germline assignment: CDR1 LGHNT and CDR2 FRNRAP. The complete variable domain, with remaining parts taken from reference TRBV12-5 and TRBJ2-5, reads DARVTQTPRHKVTEMGQEVTMRCQPILGHNTVFWYRQTMMQGLELLAYFRNRAPLDDSGMPKDRFSAEMPDATLATLKIQPSEPRDSAVYFCASGFGETQYFGPGTRLLVL.

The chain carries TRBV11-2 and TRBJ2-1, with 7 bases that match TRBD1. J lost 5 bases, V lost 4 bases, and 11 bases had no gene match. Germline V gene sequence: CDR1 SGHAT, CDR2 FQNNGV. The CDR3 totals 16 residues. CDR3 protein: CASSSSYRGPNNEQFF. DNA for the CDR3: TGTGCCAGCAGCTCGTCGTACAGGGGACCTAACAATGAGCAGTTCTTC. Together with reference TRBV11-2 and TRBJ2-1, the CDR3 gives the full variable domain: EAGVAQSPRYKIIEKRQSVAFWCNPISGHATLYWYQQILGQGPKLLIQFQNNGVVDDSQLPKDRFSAERLKGVDSTLKIQPAKLEDSAVYLCASSSSYRGPNNEQFFGPGTRLTVL.

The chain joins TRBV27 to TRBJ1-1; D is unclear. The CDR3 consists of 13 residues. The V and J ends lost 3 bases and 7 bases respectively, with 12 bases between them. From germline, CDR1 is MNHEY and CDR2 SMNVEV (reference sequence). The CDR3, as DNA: TGTGCCAGCAGTTTGGGCCCGGACTATGAAGCTTTCTTT. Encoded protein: CASSLGPDYEAFF.

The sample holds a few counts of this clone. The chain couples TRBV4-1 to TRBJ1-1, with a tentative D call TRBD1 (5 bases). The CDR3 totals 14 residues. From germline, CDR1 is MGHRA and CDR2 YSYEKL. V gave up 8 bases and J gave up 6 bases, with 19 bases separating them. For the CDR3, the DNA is TGCGCCAGCGGAAATTTTAGGGGTGAGGCTGAAGCTTTCTTT. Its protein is CASGNFRGEAEAFF.